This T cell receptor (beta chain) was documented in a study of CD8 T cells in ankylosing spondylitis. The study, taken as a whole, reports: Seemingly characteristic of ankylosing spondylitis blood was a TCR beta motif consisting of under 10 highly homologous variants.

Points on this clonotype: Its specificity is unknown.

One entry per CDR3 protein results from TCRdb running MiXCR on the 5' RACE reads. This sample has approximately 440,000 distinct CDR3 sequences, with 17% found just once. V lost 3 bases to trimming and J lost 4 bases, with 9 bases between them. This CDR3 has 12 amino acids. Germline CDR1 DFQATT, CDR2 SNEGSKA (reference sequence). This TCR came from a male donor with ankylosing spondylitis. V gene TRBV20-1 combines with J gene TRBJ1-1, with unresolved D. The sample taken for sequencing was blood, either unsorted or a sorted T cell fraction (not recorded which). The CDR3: CSASGVSTEAFF. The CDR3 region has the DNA TGCAGTGCTAGTGGGGTGAGCACTGAAGCTTTCTTT.